Presented here are 25 T cell receptor beta chains from one specimen sequenced in a study of blood T cell repertoires in COVID-19. Method: immunoSEQ multiplex PCR; TCRdb's copy keeps in-frame clones and lacks some. Among 200,000 to 300,000 clones listed, over 75% were seen once. The sample consisted of peripheral blood. The source is a woman of 80 years or more with acute or convalescent COVID-19.

The table lists this clone with a few counts. The CDR3 DNA reads as TGTGCCAGCTGTCGACTAGCGGACTACAATGAGCAGTTCTTC. Its translation: CASCRLADYNEQFF. The rearrangement links TRBV9 to TRBJ2-1, with 9 bases identical to TRBD2. The CDR3 loop spans 14 amino acids. J was trimmed by 3 bases and V by 7 bases; bases with no gene match: 5. CDR1 is SGDLS and CDR2 is YYNGEE in the germline V gene.

The V and J genes are TRBV19 and TRBJ2-3, with 8 bases identical to TRBD2. V lost 5 bases, J lost 1 base, and 5 bases stayed unmatched. Germline V lookup: CDR1 LNHDA, CDR2 SQIVND (reference sequence). CDR3 length: 15 residues. The CDR3 loop is CASSPLRGGTDTQYF. As DNA, the CDR3 is TGTGCCAGTAGTCCCCTGCGGGGGGGCACAGATACGCAGTATTTT.

The chain uses TRBV7-9 and TRBJ1-4; D call uncertain. CDR3 length equals 15 residues. Trimming stripped 1 base from V and 8 bases from J, with 14 bases between. Looked up from germline, CDR1 is SEHNR and CDR2 is FQNEAQ (reference sequence). CDR3 sequence reads: CASSLGGLGSEKLFF. As DNA, the CDR3 is TGTGCCAGCAGCTTAGGCGGCCTGGGTTCGGAAAAACTGTTTTTT.

The chain couples TRBV19 to TRBJ1-5, with 9 bases matching TRBD1. The germline CDR1 and CDR2 sequences are LNHDA and SQIVND (reference sequence). This CDR3 spans 14 amino acids. With 9 bases clipped from V and 2 bases from J, the junction kept 5 bases outside the gene matches. CDR3 sequence reads: CASLRTGGNQPQHF. Here the CDR3 DNA reads TGTGCCAGCCTCCGGACAGGGGGCAATCAGCCCCAGCATTTT. The variable domain in full, completed from reference TRBV19 and TRBJ1-5, reads DGGITQSPKYLFRKEGQNVTLSCEQNLNHDAMYWYRQDPGQGLRLIYYSQIVNDFQKGDIAEGYSVSREKKESFPLTVTSAQKNPTAFYLCASLRTGGNQPQHFGDGTRLSIL.

The chain has TRBV6-1 and TRBJ2-1, with TRBD2 matching over 10 bases. With 2 bases clipped from V and 10 bases from J, the junction kept 5 bases outside the gene matches. This CDR3 has 14 amino acids. Per germline, CDR1 MNHNS and CDR2 SASEGT. As DNA, the CDR3 is TGTGCCAGCAGTGAACTAGCGGGAGTGGGGGAGCAGTTCTTC. Amino acids: CASSELAGVGEQFF.

The rearrangement joins TRBV7-2 to TRBJ2-7, with 10 bases fitting TRBD2. Germline CDR1 and CDR2: SGHTA and FQGNSA. The V and J ends lost 5 bases and 0 bases, in that order; junction bases with no gene match: 7. The CDR3 has 16 amino acids. The CDR3 here is CASSLPLAGPSYEQYF. The CDR3 nucleotides read TGTGCCAGCAGCCTCCCACTAGCGGGGCCCTCCTACGAGCAGTACTTC.

J is TRBJ2-6 and V is TRBV5-6; D is unresolved. The V gene lost 0 bases and the J gene lost 2 bases, with 9 bases spanning the gap. The length of the CDR3 is 16 residues. The germline gives CDR1 SGHDT, CDR2 YYEEEE. The DNA for the CDR3 is TGTGCCAGCAGCTTGGACACCCACGCTGGGGCCAACGTCCTGACTTTC. This sequence encodes CASSLDTHAGANVLTF.

V usage is TRBV7-9 and J usage is TRBJ2-7, with a possible D match to TRBD1 (6 bases). The V and J ends lost 0 bases and 4 bases respectively, with 16 bases between them. The CDR3 contains 16 residues. The germline V gene has CDR1 SEHNR and CDR2 FQNEAQ (reference sequence). This CDR3 is CASSLASSPTGYEQYF. CDR3 nucleotide sequence: TGTGCCAGCAGCTTAGCGTCTTCGCCCACAGGGTACGAGCAGTACTTC. The entire variable domain, with the rest obtained from reference TRBV7-9 and TRBJ2-7, is as follows: DTGVSQNPRHKITKRGQNVTFRCDPISEHNRLYWYRQTLGQGPEFLTYFQNEAQLEKSRLLSDRFSAERPKGSFSTLEIQRTEQGDSAMYLCASSLASSPTGYEQYFGPGTRLTVT.

The rearrangement links TRBV24-1 to TRBJ2-1, with TRBD1 matching over 9 bases. The CDR3 totals 15 residues. J gave up 5 bases and V 9 bases, and 10 bases lay outside the gene matches. Germline V gene data show CDR1 as KGHDR and CDR2 as SFDVKD. The CDR3 loop reads CATCYPGQGNNEQFF. For the CDR3, the DNA is TGTGCCACCTGTTATCCGGGACAGGGAAACAATGAGCAGTTCTTC.

The chain has TRBV14 and TRBJ1-1; TRBD1 is a possible D gene (5 bases). The CDR3 extends over 13 amino acids. CDR1 and CDR2 (germline): SGHDN, FVKESK. V was clipped by 1 base and J by 7 bases, with 10 bases between them. CDR3 in amino acids: CASSQGTRIEAFF. The CDR3 DNA is TGTGCCAGCAGCCAAGGGACACGGATTGAAGCTTTCTTT.

The chain carries TRBV3-1 (or the pseudogene TRBV3-2) and TRBJ1-3, with TRBD1 matching over 8 bases. Losses at the gene ends were 5 bases for V and 4 bases for J; bases not matched to a gene: 7. Germline V gene sequence: CDR1 LGHDT, CDR2 YNNKEL (reference sequence). This CDR3 has 15 amino acids. CDR3: CASSFTGTGGNTIYF. DNA of the CDR3: TGTGCCAGCAGCTTTACCGGGACAGGAGGAAACACCATATATTTT.

This chain uses TRBV15 with TRBJ1-2; D not certain. This CDR3 contains 13 residues. V was pared by 3 bases and J by 8 bases, with 13 bases between. The germline CDR1 and CDR2 sequences are LNHNV and YYDKDF (reference sequence). This chain's CDR3 is CATSRVREDGYTF. CDR3 nucleotide sequence: TGTGCCACCAGCAGGGTCCGGGAGGACGGCTACACCTTC.

This clone has just a few counts. The chain couples TRBV7-3 to TRBJ2-1; 11 nucleotides align to TRBD2. Germline CDR1 and CDR2: SGHTA and FQGTGA. V was clipped by 2 bases and J by 7 bases; unmatched bases: 4. This CDR3 region has 15 residues. The CDR3 protein is CASSLVLAGANEQFF. The CDR3 nucleotides read TGTGCCAGCAGCTTAGTACTAGCGGGAGCTAATGAGCAGTTCTTC. Full variable domain (rest looked up from reference TRBV7-3 and TRBJ2-1): GAGVSQTPSNKVTEKGKYVELRCDPISGHTALYWYRQSLGQGPEFLIYFQGTGAADDSGLPNDRFFAVRPEGSVSTLKIQRTERGDSAVYLCASSLVLAGANEQFFGPGTRLTVL.

The J gene is TRBJ1-1, the V gene TRBV6-2 or TRBV6-3; D is perhaps TRBD1 (5 bases). CDR1 is MNHEY and CDR2 is SVGEGT in the germline V gene. This CDR3 has 15 amino acids. The V and J ends lost 4 bases and 3 bases respectively, with 15 bases between them. The CDR3 DNA sequence: TGTGCCAGCAGTTCCTCCAGGAGGGGCGACACTGAAGCTTTCTTT. This encodes CASSSSRRGDTEAFF.

This clone was seen more than once but under ten times. V usage is TRBV2 and J usage is TRBJ1-2; D unresolved. The CDR3 runs 15 residues. Per the germline V gene, CDR1 is SNHLY and CDR2 is FYNNEI. V was trimmed by 1 base and J by 2 bases, leaving 11 bases between them. The CDR3 reads CASSEGRPLNYGYTF. The CDR3 DNA reads as TGTGCCAGCAGTGAAGGGAGACCCCTGAACTATGGCTACACCTTC. Full variable domain (missing parts from reference TRBV2 and TRBJ1-2): EPEVTQTPSHQVTQMGQEVILRCVPISNHLYFYWYRQILGQKVEFLVSFYNNEISEKSEIFDDQFSVERPDGSNFTLKIRSTKLEDSAMYFCASSEGRPLNYGYTFGSGTRLTVV.

V usage is TRBV10-1 and J usage is TRBJ2-2; 8 bases fit TRBD1. The germline gives CDR1 WNHNN, CDR2 SYGVQD (reference sequence). The CDR3 runs 17 residues. With 0 bases clipped from V and 1 base from J, the junction kept 4 bases outside the gene matches. CDR3 bases: TGCGCCAGCAGTGAGTCAAAGGGGACAGGGAACACCGGGGAGCTGTTTTTT. Encoded protein: CASSESKGTGNTGELFF.

The chain has TRBV29-1 and TRBJ1-1, with D hard to call. The CDR3 sequence is 14 residues long. Trimming stripped 4 bases from V and 8 bases from J, with 20 bases between. CDR1 and CDR2 from the germline V gene are SQVTM and ANQGSEA. In DNA form, the CDR3 reads TGCAGCGTTGCGCGCGGGAGTGGTGGTGGGGAAGCTTTCTTT. Its protein is CSVARGSGGGEAFF.

Worth noting for this clone: Other nucleotide sequences in the sample specify the same CDR3. The V and J genes are TRBV4-1 and TRBJ1-2, with unresolved D. V lost 0 bases, J lost 4 bases, and 3 bases lay in between. The CDR3 is 12 residues long. The germline V gene has CDR1 MGHRA and CDR2 YSYEKL. DNA of the CDR3: TGCGCCAGCAGCCAAGACTCCTATGGCTACACCTTC. Encoded protein: CASSQDSYGYTF.

The chain combines TRBV6-1 with TRBJ1-5, with D maybe TRBD1 (5 bases). The germline V and J ends were trimmed by 3 bases and 6 bases, with 18 bases remaining between them. CDR3 length equals 16 residues. Germline V lookup: CDR1 MNHNS, CDR2 SASEGT. The CDR3 sequence: CASSEGQGFTSQPQHF. CDR3 coding DNA: TGTGCCAGCAGTGAGGGGCAAGGGTTTACCAGTCAGCCCCAGCATTTT.

V and J are TRBV6-5 and TRBJ2-5; 8 bases are shared with TRBD2. CDR1 is MNHEY and CDR2 is SVGAGI in the germline V gene. The V gene end was trimmed by 6 bases and the J gene end by 1 base; junction bases not matched to a gene: 7. This CDR3 comprises 15 residues. The CDR3 sequence: CASRGSGSFQETQYF. Written as DNA, the CDR3 is TGTGCCAGCAGGGGGAGCGGGAGCTTCCAAGAGACCCAGTACTTC.

The genes are TRBV21-1 and TRBJ1-1. TRBV21-1 is listed as a pseudogene. This CDR3 is 13 amino acids long. CDR3 region: CARGEILNTEAFF. In nucleotides, the CDR3 is TGTGCCAGGGGAGAGATTTTGAACACTGAAGCTTTCTTT.

The rearrangement uses TRBV5-1 and TRBJ2-1; D is perhaps TRBD2 (6 bases). CDR1 is SGHRS, CDR2 YFSETQ, per germline. V was pared by 0 bases and J by 9 bases, with 16 bases between. This CDR3 is built from 15 residues. Here the CDR3 reads CASSLGRGDWGEQFF. CDR3 DNA sequence: TGCGCCAGCAGCTTGGGGCGGGGCGATTGGGGTGAGCAGTTCTTC.

The J gene is TRBJ1-3, the V gene TRBV2; no clear D gene. V gave up 5 bases and J gave up 3 bases, with 14 bases separating them. The CDR3 is 15 residues long. Germline CDR1 is SNHLY and CDR2 is FYNNEI. CDR3 DNA: TGTGCCAGCAGTTTAGTCCCGAGGGTTGGAAACACCATATATTTT. This sequence encodes CASSLVPRVGNTIYF.

This clone showed up just once. The V call is TRBV30, the J call TRBJ2-5; D may be TRBD2 (5 bases). The germline CDR1 and CDR2 sequences are GTSNPN and SVGIG (reference sequence). Trimming took 0 bases from V and 3 from J, leaving 8 bases between them. The CDR3 is 13 amino acids. This chain's CDR3 is CAWSVLGEETQYF. The CDR3 DNA is TGTGCCTGGAGTGTACTAGGTGAAGAGACCCAGTACTTC.

The CDR3 sequence: CASSLDRYSMNTEAFF. In nucleotides, the CDR3 is TGTGCCAGCAGCTTAGATCGGTACAGCATGAACACTGAAGCTTTCTTT. V gene TRBV11-2 combines with J gene TRBJ1-1; D remains unclear. V was pared by 0 bases and J by 0 bases, with 11 bases between. CDR1 is SGHAT, CDR2 FQNNGV, per germline. This CDR3 region has 16 residues.